These T cell receptor beta chains were read from a single sample in a study of shared clonotypes between healthy human individuals. Method: immunoSEQ multiplex PCR; TCRdb's copy keeps in-frame clones and lacks some. Found here are around 600,000 clones, almost 97% of them singletons; the top ten hold about 0.06%. Source material: naive CD4+ T cells sorted from blood. All receptors come from a woman aged 30 to 39 in good health. CDR3s leave out the opening cysteine and the closing phenylalanine or tryptophan. Fields, in order: CDR3 length, V gene, CDR3 protein.

>13|TRBV2
ASSEEGGANYGYT
>15|TRBV5-1
ASSLGGLAGISDTQY
>14|TRBV15
ATSRARIATNEKLF
>15|TRBV5-1
ASSLVSGFAGYNEQF
>16|TRBV19
ASSIRSFSGSEGQPQH
>10|TRBV28
ASSSGVTEAF
>11|TRBV7-9
ASRGEINQPQH
>14|TRBV4-1
ASSPSASGATGELF
>13|TRBV11-3
ASSFGSLNTGELF
>13|TRBV7-3
ASSPRLAGGNEQF
>12|TRBV19
ASSILFGGNEQF
>14|TRBV19
ASSWGTSANKNIQY
>13|TRBV4-2
ASSLPGGFGTEAF
>13|TRBV4-2
ASSQAGGVTDTQY
>12|TRBV29-1
SVGTSGKGYEQY
>17|TRBV9
ASSPHGWAATSSTDTQY
>8|TRBV28
ASYRERAF
>13|TRBV11-2
ASSLVSQNTGELF
>12|TRBV5-1
ASSLRAANTEAF
>14|TRBV5-1
ASRSGTPSSYNEQF